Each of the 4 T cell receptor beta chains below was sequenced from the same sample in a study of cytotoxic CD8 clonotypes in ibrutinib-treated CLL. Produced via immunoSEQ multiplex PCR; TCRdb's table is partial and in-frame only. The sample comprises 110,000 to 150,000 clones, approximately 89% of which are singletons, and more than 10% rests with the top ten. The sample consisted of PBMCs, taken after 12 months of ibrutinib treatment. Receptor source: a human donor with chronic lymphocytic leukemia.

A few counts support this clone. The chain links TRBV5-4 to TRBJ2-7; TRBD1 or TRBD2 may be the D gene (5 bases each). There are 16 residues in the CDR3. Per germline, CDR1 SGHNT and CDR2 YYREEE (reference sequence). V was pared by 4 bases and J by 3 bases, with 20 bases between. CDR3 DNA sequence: TGTGCCAGCAGCGCTACCGGGACCGGACATGGCTACGAGCAGTACTTC. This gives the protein CASSATGTGHGYEQYF.

The CDR3 nucleotides read TGTGCCAGCACCCAACCACCCCAGGGGTTAGCCAAAAACATTCAGTACTTC. Residues: CASTQPPQGLAKNIQYF. The J gene is TRBJ2-4, the V gene TRBV2; D is perhaps TRBD1 (6 bases). Trimming cost V 7 bases and J 0 bases, with 19 bases left between them. Germline V gives CDR1 SNHLY, CDR2 FYNNEI. The CDR3 length is 17 residues.

CDR3 sequence reads: CANREPYNEQFF. The CDR3 bases are TGTGCCAACAGGGAGCCCTACAATGAGCAGTTCTTC. This chain uses TRBV7-9 with TRBJ2-1, with D perhaps TRBD1 (6 bases). Trimming stripped 10 bases from V and 2 bases from J, with 9 bases between. The CDR3 is 12 residues long. Germline V gene sequence: CDR1 SEHNR, CDR2 FQNEAQ (reference sequence).

CDR3 sequence (DNA): TGTGCCAGCAGTTTCTCTCGGGGGTATGGCTACACCTTC. Its translation is CASSFSRGYGYTF. The rearrangement links TRBV27 to TRBJ1-2; TRBD1 is a possible D gene (5 bases). This CDR3 region has 13 residues. The germline CDR1 and CDR2 sequences are MNHEY and SMNVEV (reference sequence). Trimming cost V 3 bases and J 5 bases, with 10 bases left between them.